The 14 T cell receptor beta chains below were found in one sample sequenced in a study of early T cells in non-severe SARS-CoV-2 infection. Each CDR3 protein is one row after TCRdb ran MiXCR on the 5' RACE reads. The data show around 60,000 distinct CDR3 sequences, roughly 18% seen once. The sample consisted of whole blood, taken at baseline. These receptors were collected from an adult who was a healthcare worker with PCR-confirmed SARS-CoV-2 infection or an uninfected control (not recorded which).

This clonotype was seen many times. This chain connects TRBV10-3 to TRBJ2-7, with D maybe TRBD1 (5 bases). Germline CDR1 and CDR2: ENHRY and SYGVKD. The CDR3 sequence is 15 residues long. The V end lost 4 bases, the J end lost 2 bases, and 15 bases lay between the germline ends. The chain's CDR3 is CAISVFRVGTYEQYF. For the CDR3, the DNA is TGTGCCATCAGTGTCTTCAGGGTAGGGACCTACGAGCAGTACTTC.

CDR3 DNA sequence: TGTGCCAGCAGCCTGGACATCGGAGCCTTAAACTCTGGAAACACCATATATTTT. Translation gives CASSLDIGALNSGNTIYF. The rearrangement uses TRBV5-6 and TRBJ1-3; D might be TRBD1 (5 bases). Trimming left V 4 bases short and J 0 bases short, with 20 bases between. The CDR3 is made up of 18 amino acids. The V gene's germline CDR1 is SGHDT and CDR2 YYEEEE.

Ten or more counts support this clonotype. The chain couples TRBV12-3 or TRBV12-4 to TRBJ1-6, with D possibly being TRBD1 (6 bases). V was cut by 5 bases and J by 5 bases, with 13 bases left in between. The CDR3 loop spans 15 amino acids. Here the CDR3 reads CASSARQVHNSPLHF. For the CDR3, the DNA is TGTGCCAGCAGTGCCCGACAGGTTCATAATTCACCCCTCCACTTT.

This clonotype appeared many times. The rearrangement joins TRBV10-3 to TRBJ1-1; D call uncertain. Trimming cost V 7 bases and J 1 base, with 4 bases left between them. CDR1 and CDR2 from the germline V gene are ENHRY and SYGVKD. The CDR3 has 11 residues. CDR3 nucleotide sequence: TGTGCCATCAAGGAGAACACTGAAGCTTTCTTT. Residues: CAIKENTEAFF.

This chain links TRBV19 with TRBJ2-1, with D unclear. Deletions cut 2 bases from V and 8 bases from J, with 4 bases between. CDR1 LNHDA and CDR2 SQIVND come from the germline V gene (reference sequence). The CDR3 is 11 amino acids. CDR3 in DNA: TGTGCCAGTAGTATACGAGATGAGCAGTTCTTC. It encodes CASSIRDEQFF.

This sequence joins TRBV4-2 and TRBJ1-3; no clear D. CDR3 length: 17 amino acids. Germline V gene sequence: CDR1 LGHNA, CDR2 YNFKEQ. The V end was cut by 1 base, the J end by 0 bases, with 13 bases between. The CDR3 spells CASSQVRPGFSGNTIYF. The CDR3, as DNA: TGTGCCAGCAGCCAAGTTCGTCCGGGCTTCTCTGGAAACACCATATATTTT.

V is TRBV30 and J is TRBJ1-1; no clear D. Germline V gene data show CDR1 as GTSNPN and CDR2 as SVGIG (reference sequence). This CDR3 is built from 14 residues. Between the trimmed V and J ends, which lost 4 bases and 2 bases, there was a span of 14 bases. In DNA, the CDR3 is TGTGCCTGGACAAAAAAAGAGGGAAACACTGAAGCTTTCTTT. It specifies CAWTKKEGNTEAFF.

The CDR3 DNA sequence: TGTGCCAGCAGCCCCCGCAGGGGTCCATCCGATACGCAGTATTTT. Protein sequence: CASSPRRGPSDTQYF. V gene TRBV7-9 combines with J gene TRBJ2-3, with D perhaps TRBD1 (6 bases). Germline V CDR1 and CDR2: SEHNR, FQNEAQ (reference sequence). The CDR3 has 15 amino acids. The ends were cut back, 5 bases at V and 6 bases at J, with 18 bases in the middle.

This chain links TRBV29-1 with TRBJ1-6; D gene ambiguous. CDR3 size: 13 residues. CDR1 and CDR2 from the germline V gene are SQVTM and ANQGSEA. The germline V and J ends were trimmed by 5 bases and 9 bases, with 14 bases remaining between them. DNA for the CDR3: TGCAGCGTTAAAGGAACCGAGAGTTCACCCCTCCACTTT. Translation: CSVKGTESSPLHF.

The chain carries TRBV30 and TRBJ2-2; 8 positions agree with TRBD1. The V gene's germline CDR1 is GTSNPN and CDR2 SVGIG (reference sequence). This CDR3 has 13 residues. With V trimmed by 4 bases and J by 5 bases, 3 bases remained unmatched. For the CDR3, the DNA is TGTGCCTGGAAACAGGGGGGAACCGGGGAGCTGTTTTTT. It codes for CAWKQGGTGELFF.

This clonotype has at least ten counts. This chain uses TRBV29-1 with TRBJ2-3; D uncertain. Germline V gene data show CDR1 as SQVTM and CDR2 as ANQGSEA. Trimming cost V 4 bases and J 7 bases, with 6 bases left between them. CDR3 length: 10 residues. The CDR3 spells CSVVVHTQYF. The CDR3 coding sequence is TGCAGCGTTGTCGTTCATACGCAGTATTTT.

This chain links TRBV19 with TRBJ1-5; 7 nucleotides align to TRBD1. Germline CDR1 LNHDA, CDR2 SQIVND (reference sequence). Trimming removed 9 bases from V and 4 bases from J; junction bases left unmatched: 6. The CDR3 sequence is 13 residues long. The chain's CDR3 is CASATGRNQPQHF. CDR3 nucleotides: TGTGCCAGCGCGACAGGGAGGAATCAGCCCCAGCATTTT.

This chain uses TRBV7-9 with TRBJ2-1; possible D gene TRBD1, 6 bases. The CDR3 has 13 residues. The germline CDR1 and CDR2 sequences are SEHNR and FQNEAQ (reference sequence). V was clipped by 5 bases and J by 5 bases, with 10 bases between them. The CDR3 nucleotides read TGTGCCAGCAGCAAACCAGGGGACAATGAGCAGTTCTTC. It yields the protein CASSKPGDNEQFF.

The gene calls are TRBV25-1 and TRBJ1-3; 9 bases map to TRBD1. The CDR3 has 17 residues. Trimming at V came to 6 bases and at J to 0 bases, leaving 9 bases not matched to a gene. Germline V gene sequence: CDR1 MGHDK, CDR2 SYGVNS. CDR3 sequence: CASSNPGTGYSGNTIYF. DNA for the CDR3: TGTGCCAGCAGCAACCCGGGGACAGGGTACTCTGGAAACACCATATATTTT.